The sequence of this T cell receptor (beta chain) was determined in a study of OX40 agonist ivuxolimab in advanced cancers. The protocol was immunoSEQ multiplex PCR, while the TCRdb copy is restricted to in-frame clones and leaves out a portion. This sample carries approximately 99,000 clones, around 94% of them seen once, and the ten largest clones take 0.15% to 0.2%. V lost 0 bases and J lost 4; bases outside the gene matches: 6. The V gene's germline CDR1 is WNHNN and CDR2 SYGVQD (reference sequence). The CDR3 spans 16 residues. Autoimmune disease history or systemic immunosuppression led to patients being barred. With respect to this clone: The sample contains more than one DNA sequence encoding this CDR3.

The rearrangement links TRBV10-1 to TRBJ2-5, with 9 bases fitting TRBD1. The TCR sequence derives from an adult with an advanced solid tumor such as melanoma, head and neck, liver or kidney cancer. The sequencing here drew on CD4+ or CD8+ T cells sorted from blood, taken in a trial of the OX40 agonist ivuxolimab. The CDR3 is CASSESPGGQGETQYF. DNA for the CDR3: TGCGCCAGCAGTGAGTCGCCAGGGGGACAGGGAGAGACCCAGTACTTC.